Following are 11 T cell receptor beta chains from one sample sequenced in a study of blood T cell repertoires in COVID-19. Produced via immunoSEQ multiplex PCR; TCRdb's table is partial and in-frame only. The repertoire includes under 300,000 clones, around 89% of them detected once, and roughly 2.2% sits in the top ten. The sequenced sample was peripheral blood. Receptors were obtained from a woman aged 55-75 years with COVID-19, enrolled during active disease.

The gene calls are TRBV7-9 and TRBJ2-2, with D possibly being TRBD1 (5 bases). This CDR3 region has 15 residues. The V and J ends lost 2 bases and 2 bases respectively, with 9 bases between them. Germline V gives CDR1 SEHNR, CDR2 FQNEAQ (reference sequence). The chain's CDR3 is CASSLNRLNTGELFF. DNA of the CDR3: TGTGCCAGCAGCTTAAACAGGTTAAACACCGGGGAGCTGTTTTTT.

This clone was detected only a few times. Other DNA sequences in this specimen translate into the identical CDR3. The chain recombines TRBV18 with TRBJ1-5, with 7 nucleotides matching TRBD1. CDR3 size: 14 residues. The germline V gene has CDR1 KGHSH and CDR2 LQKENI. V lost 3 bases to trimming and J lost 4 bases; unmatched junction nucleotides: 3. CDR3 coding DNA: TGTGCCAGCTCACCCGGACAGGATAATCAGCCCCAGCATTTT. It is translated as CASSPGQDNQPQHF. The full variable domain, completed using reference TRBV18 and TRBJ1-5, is NAGVMQNPRHLVRRRGQEARLRCSPMKGHSHVYWYRQLPEEGLKFMVYLQKENIIDESGMPKERFSAEFPKEGPSILRIQQVVRGDSAAYFCASSPGQDNQPQHFGDGTRLSIL.

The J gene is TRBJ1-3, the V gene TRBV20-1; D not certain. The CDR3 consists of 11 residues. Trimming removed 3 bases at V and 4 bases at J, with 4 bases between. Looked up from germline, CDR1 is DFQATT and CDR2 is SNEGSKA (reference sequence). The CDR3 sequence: CSARRGNTIYF. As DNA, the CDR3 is TGCAGTGCTAGGAGGGGAAACACCATATATTTT.

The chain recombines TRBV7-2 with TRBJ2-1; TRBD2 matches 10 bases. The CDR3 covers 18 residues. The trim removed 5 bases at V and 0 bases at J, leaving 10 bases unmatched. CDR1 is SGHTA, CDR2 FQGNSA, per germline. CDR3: CASSPRLAGQSSYNEQFF. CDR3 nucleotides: TGTGCCAGCAGCCCGCGACTAGCGGGCCAGAGCTCCTACAATGAGCAGTTCTTC.

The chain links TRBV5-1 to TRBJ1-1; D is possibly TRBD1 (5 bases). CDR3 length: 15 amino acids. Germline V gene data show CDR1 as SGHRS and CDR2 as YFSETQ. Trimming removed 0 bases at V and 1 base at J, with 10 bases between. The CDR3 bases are TGCGCCAGCAGCTTGGAGCGGGGGTCGAACACTGAAGCTTTCTTT. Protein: CASSLERGSNTEAFF.

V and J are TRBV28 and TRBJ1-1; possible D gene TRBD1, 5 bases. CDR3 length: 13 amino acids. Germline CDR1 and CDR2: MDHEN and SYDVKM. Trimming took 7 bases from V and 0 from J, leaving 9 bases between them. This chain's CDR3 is CASIDSMNTEAFF. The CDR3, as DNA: TGTGCCAGCATCGACAGCATGAACACTGAAGCTTTCTTT.

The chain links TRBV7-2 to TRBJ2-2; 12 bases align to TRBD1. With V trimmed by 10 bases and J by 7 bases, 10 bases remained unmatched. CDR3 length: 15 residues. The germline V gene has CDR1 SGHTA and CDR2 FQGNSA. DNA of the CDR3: TGTGCCATAACGAGTGGGACAGGGGGCATCGGGGAGCTGTTTTTT. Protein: CAITSGTGGIGELFF.

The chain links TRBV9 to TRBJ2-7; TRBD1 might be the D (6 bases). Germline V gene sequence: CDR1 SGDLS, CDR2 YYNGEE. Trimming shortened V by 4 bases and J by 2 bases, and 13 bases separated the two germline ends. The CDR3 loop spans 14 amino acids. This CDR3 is CASSPGELPYEQYF. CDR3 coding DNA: TGTGCCAGCAGCCCAGGGGAGTTACCCTACGAGCAGTACTTC.

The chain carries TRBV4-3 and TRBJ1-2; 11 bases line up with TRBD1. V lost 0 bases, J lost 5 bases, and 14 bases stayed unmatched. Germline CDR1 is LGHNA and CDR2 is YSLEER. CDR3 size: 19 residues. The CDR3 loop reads CASSQDAGTGGGGRYGYTF. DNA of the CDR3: TGCGCCAGCAGCCAAGATGCGGGGACAGGGGGAGGGGGTAGGTATGGCTACACCTTC.

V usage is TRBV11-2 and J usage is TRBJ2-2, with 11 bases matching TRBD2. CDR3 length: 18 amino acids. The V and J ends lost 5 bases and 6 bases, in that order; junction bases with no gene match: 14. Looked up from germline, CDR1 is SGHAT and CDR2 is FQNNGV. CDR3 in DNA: TGTGCCAGCAGCCGACTTAGCGGGGGGGCCTTCCACCCCGGGGAGCTGTTTTTT. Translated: CASSRLSGGAFHPGELFF.

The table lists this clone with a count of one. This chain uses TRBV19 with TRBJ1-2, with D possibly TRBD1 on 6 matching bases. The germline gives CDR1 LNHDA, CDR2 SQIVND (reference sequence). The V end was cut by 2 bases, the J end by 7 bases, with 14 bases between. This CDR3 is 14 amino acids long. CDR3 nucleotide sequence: TGTGCCAGTAGTATACGCGGTGGGACATCTGGCTACACCTTC. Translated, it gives CASSIRGGTSGYTF.